Below, 27 T cell receptor beta chains from the same sample are listed, as sequenced in a study of cytomegalovirus exposure and HLA in healthy donors. PCR used 60 Vbeta primers and 13 Jbeta primers. The table came from immunoSEQ multiplex PCR; TCRdb's copy has only in-frame clones and leaves some out. The data contain 100,000 to 150,000 clones, roughly four fifths of them singletons. Sequencing input: PBMCs. Receptor source: a woman in her forties or fifties in good health and CMV-seropositive.

The chain carries TRBV5-6 and TRBJ2-1, with 9 bases that match TRBD2. From germline, CDR1 is SGHDT and CDR2 YYEEEE. The CDR3 loop spans 16 amino acids. V lost 2 bases, J lost 5 bases, and 8 bases stayed unmatched. The CDR3 DNA follows: TGTGCCAGCAGCTTCGGGAGCGGGGGGAACGACAATGAGCAGTTCTTC. It is translated as CASSFGSGGNDNEQFF.

The V call is TRBV7-6, the J call TRBJ2-7, with 9 bases lining up with TRBD2. CDR1 is SGHVS, CDR2 FNYEAQ, per germline. Unmatched junction bases numbered 8, after V lost 1 base and J lost 1 base. This CDR3 region has 17 residues. The CDR3 DNA sequence: TGTGCCAGCAGCTTAGGGCCAGCGGGGGGTAGGTCCTACGAGCAGTACTTC. Encoded protein: CASSLGPAGGRSYEQYF.

V usage is TRBV6-7 and J usage is TRBJ1-5; TRBD1 is a possible D gene (6 bases). TRBV6-7 carries the ORF label, with uncertain function. This CDR3 spans 17 amino acids. V gave up 2 bases and J gave up 3 bases, with 17 bases separating them. This CDR3 is CASSYNPGHRVNQPQHF. Here the CDR3 DNA reads TGTGCCAGCAGTTACAATCCGGGACACCGCGTCAATCAGCCCCAGCATTTT.

This clone was seen a few times. V gene TRBV19 combines with J gene TRBJ1-5, with D possibly being TRBD1 (5 bases). The CDR3 covers 13 residues. CDR1 and CDR2 (germline): LNHDA, SQIVND (reference sequence). V was trimmed by 7 bases and J by 3 bases, leaving 10 bases between them. The CDR3 spells CASKSGINQPQHF. The CDR3, as DNA: TGTGCCAGTAAGTCAGGGATCAATCAGCCCCAGCATTTT.

The chain combines TRBV19 with TRBJ1-4, with 7 bases lining up with TRBD1. Germline V gene lookup returns CDR1 LNHDA and CDR2 SQIVND (reference sequence). The trim removed 6 bases at V and 8 bases at J, leaving 15 bases unmatched. There are 16 residues in the CDR3. The CDR3 DNA reads TGTGCCAGTAGCCGAGGGTTGACAGGGCTAGGGGAAAAACTGTTTTTT. Protein sequence: CASSRGLTGLGEKLFF. The variable domain in full, completed from reference TRBV19 and TRBJ1-4, reads DGGITQSPKYLFRKEGQNVTLSCEQNLNHDAMYWYRQDPGQGLRLIYYSQIVNDFQKGDIAEGYSVSREKKESFPLTVTSAQKNPTAFYLCASSRGLTGLGEKLFFGSGTQLSVL.

The chain has TRBV6-5 and TRBJ2-7, with a weak D call TRBD2 (6 bases). Per germline, CDR1 MNHEY and CDR2 SVGAGI. V dropped 0 bases and J dropped 5 bases, with 11 bases sitting between them. The CDR3 spans 14 residues. The CDR3 nucleotides read TGTGCCAGCAGTTACTCCCAGGGACTGGACGAGCAGTACTTC. Translating gives CASSYSQGLDEQYF.

The V and J genes are TRBV2 and TRBJ2-2, with 7 bases lining up with TRBD2. The length of the CDR3 is 14 residues. J was trimmed by 5 bases and V by 0 bases; bases with no gene match: 0. CDR1 and CDR2 (germline): SNHLY, FYNNEI. The CDR3, as DNA: TGTGCCAGCAGTGAAGCGCGGGGGACCGGGGAGCTGTTTTTT. It translates to CASSEARGTGELFF.

The table lists this clone with a few counts. The chain joins TRBV19 to TRBJ1-1, with D possibly being TRBD1 (5 bases). V was clipped by 4 bases and J by 7 bases, with 10 bases between them. CDR3 length: 12 amino acids. Germline-derived CDR1 and CDR2 are LNHDA and SQIVND (reference sequence). CDR3 sequence (DNA): TGTGCCAGTAGTAAATTCAGGGATGAAGCTTTCTTT. This translates into CASSKFRDEAFF.

The chain is built from TRBV4-1 and TRBJ1-6, with D tentatively TRBD1 (5 bases). The CDR3 consists of 13 residues. Trimming removed 3 bases from V and 13 bases from J, with 13 bases in between. Germline CDR1 MGHRA, CDR2 YSYEKL. CDR3 amino acids: CASSQETAGPLHF. CDR3 bases: TGCGCCAGCAGCCAGGAGACAGCGGGTCCCCTCCACTTT.

This clone was detected only a few times. V gene TRBV13 combines with J gene TRBJ2-5; TRBD1 aligns across 10 bases. Germline trimming cut 5 bases from V and 4 bases from J; bases unmatched to any gene: 4. Looked up from germline, CDR1 is PRHDT and CDR2 is FYEKMQ (reference sequence). CDR3 length: 14 residues. CDR3: CASSTRQGAETQYF. The CDR3 DNA is TGTGCCAGCAGCACCCGACAGGGGGCAGAGACCCAGTACTTC.

The chain is built from TRBV19 and TRBJ2-7; 9 nucleotides match TRBD1. Trimming removed 4 bases from V and 6 bases from J; junction bases left unmatched: 10. The CDR3 spans 15 residues. Germline values: CDR1 LNHDA, CDR2 SQIVND (reference sequence). The CDR3 DNA sequence: TGTGCCAGTAGTACTTCCGGGACAGGGCGGCTCGAGCAGTACTTC. Translating it yields CASSTSGTGRLEQYF.

This chain joins TRBV10-3 and TRBJ2-3; D ambiguous. The V end was cut by 1 base, the J end by 5 bases, with 4 bases between. Germline CDR1 reads ENHRY; CDR2 reads SYGVKD. This CDR3 has 12 amino acids. In nucleotides, the CDR3 is TGTGCCATCAGTGAGTTTCGAGATACGCAGTATTTT. Translated: CAISEFRDTQYF.

As to this clone: The junction shows a germline mismatch at one end, possibly a read error. Additional DNA sequences in this sample encode the identical CDR3. J is TRBJ1-6 and V is TRBV5-1; D is unresolved. Germline assignment: CDR1 SGHRS and CDR2 YFSETQ. The CDR3 length is 14 residues. The CDR3 protein is CASSLDPRDSPLHF. For the CDR3, the DNA is TGCGCCAGCAGCTTGGACCCGAGGGATTCACCCCTCCACTTC.

The chain carries TRBV5-6 and TRBJ2-2; 9 bases align to TRBD2. J lost 1 base, V lost 6 bases, and 7 bases had no gene match. The CDR3 spans 16 residues. Germline loops: CDR1 SGHDT, CDR2 YYEEEE. Written as DNA, the CDR3 is TGTGCCAGCAACCGGCTAGCGGGATGGAACACCGGGGAGCTGTTTTTT. It yields the protein CASNRLAGWNTGELFF.

The gene calls are TRBV19 and TRBJ2-4, with 16 bases matching TRBD2. The CDR3 has 16 amino acids. Germline V CDR1 and CDR2: LNHDA, SQIVND (reference sequence). The V segment lost 4 bases and the J segment 7 bases; nucleotides outside the gene matches: 4. CDR3 amino acids: CASSSGTSGGVNIQYF. CDR3 DNA sequence: TGTGCCAGTAGTAGCGGGACTAGCGGGGGGGTGAACATTCAGTACTTC. Full variable domain (rest looked up from reference TRBV19 and TRBJ2-4): DGGITQSPKYLFRKEGQNVTLSCEQNLNHDAMYWYRQDPGQGLRLIYYSQIVNDFQKGDIAEGYSVSREKKESFPLTVTSAQKNPTAFYLCASSSGTSGGVNIQYFGAGTRLSVL.

V usage is TRBV7-2 and J usage is TRBJ2-3; 10 bases line up with TRBD2. This CDR3 contains 18 residues. J was trimmed by 11 bases and V by 5 bases; bases with no gene match: 22. Germline V gene sequence: CDR1 SGHTA, CDR2 FQGNSA. DNA for the CDR3: TGTGCCAGCAGCCGCTCGCCGGGACTAGCGTCCCGTGGGAGGGGGCAGTATTTT. Its protein is CASSRSPGLASRGRGQYF. Complete variable domain (other parts from reference TRBV7-2 and TRBJ2-3): GAGVSQSPSNKVTEKGKDVELRCDPISGHTALYWYRQSLGQGLEFLIYFQGNSAPDKSGLPSDRFSAERTGGSVSTLTIQRTQQEDSAVYLCASSRSPGLASRGRGQYFGPGTRLTVL.

V gene TRBV19 combines with J gene TRBJ1-5; TRBD1 is a possible D gene (6 bases). Germline V gives CDR1 LNHDA, CDR2 SQIVND (reference sequence). V dropped 7 bases and J dropped 0 bases, with 16 bases sitting between them. This CDR3 region has 16 residues. CDR3 protein: CASNSYRALSNQPQHF. The CDR3 DNA reads TGTGCCAGTAATTCCTACAGGGCCCTTAGCAATCAGCCCCAGCATTTT.

This clone came up a few times. The chain has TRBV6-1 and TRBJ1-2, with TRBD1 as a possible D gene (6 bases). V was shortened by 3 bases and J by 4 bases, with 18 bases between the two germline ends. CDR3 size: 16 residues. Per germline, CDR1 MNHNS and CDR2 SASEGT. The DNA for the CDR3 is TGTGCCAGCAGTGATCGACGGGGGGCGGCCGGCTATGGCTACACCTTC. Translating it yields CASSDRRGAAGYGYTF.

This sequence joins TRBV28 and TRBJ1-1, with TRBD1 identical over 7 bases. With V trimmed by 1 base and J by 1 base, 15 bases remained unmatched. This CDR3 comprises 19 residues. Germline CDR1 and CDR2: MDHEN and SYDVKM. As DNA, the CDR3 is TGTGCCAGCAGTTTATTGGGGGGTGGGTCAGGGGGGTCGAACACTGAAGCTTTCTTT. It yields the protein CASSLLGGGSGGSNTEAFF.

The chain joins TRBV10-3 to TRBJ1-1; D not certain. This CDR3 region has 13 residues. V dropped 0 bases and J dropped 11 bases, with 13 bases sitting between them. The germline CDR1 and CDR2 sequences are ENHRY and SYGVKD. As DNA, the CDR3 is TGTGCCATCAGTGAGTCGACGGGAACCTGGGCTTTCTTT. Residues: CAISESTGTWAFF.

This chain joins TRBV28 and TRBJ1-2; D unclear. The CDR3 extends over 15 amino acids. The V and J ends lost 6 bases and 4 bases respectively, with 18 bases between them. Germline assignment: CDR1 MDHEN and CDR2 SYDVKM. In nucleotides, the CDR3 is TGTGCCAGCAGGCGAACAGTCCCTTTGACCTATGGCTACACCTTC. Amino acids: CASRRTVPLTYGYTF.

This clone was detected a few times. The rearrangement joins TRBV9 to TRBJ2-7; D may be TRBD2 (5 bases). V shed 0 bases and J shed 5 bases, with 12 bases lying between them. The germline V gene encodes CDR1 SGDLS and CDR2 YYNGEE. The CDR3 is 14 amino acids. The CDR3 DNA sequence: TGTGCCAGCAGCGTAGAACTAGAAGAAGACGAGCAGTACTTC. Encoded protein: CASSVELEEDEQYF.

The V gene is TRBV4-3, the J gene TRBJ2-1; D not certain. The CDR3 contains 14 residues. Germline V gene lookup returns CDR1 LGHNA and CDR2 YSLEER. Trimming shortened V by 0 bases and J by 10 bases, and 13 bases separated the two germline ends. CDR3: CASSQELLETEQFF. The DNA of the CDR3 is TGCGCCAGCAGCCAAGAACTCCTGGAGACGGAGCAGTTCTTC.

The J gene is TRBJ1-3, the V gene TRBV4-2; no clear D. The germline CDR1 and CDR2 sequences are LGHNA and YNFKEQ. The length of the CDR3 is 16 residues. Trimming left V 0 bases short and J 4 bases short, with 13 bases between. The CDR3 region has the DNA TGTGCCAGCAGCCAAGAGGCCCCAAAATCAGGAAACACCATATATTTT. This sequence encodes CASSQEAPKSGNTIYF.

The rearrangement links TRBV11-3 to TRBJ2-2; 7 bases are shared with TRBD2. After removal of 4 bases from V and 0 bases from J, the junction contained 8 bases not matched to a gene. Germline loops: CDR1 SGHNT, CDR2 YENEEA. The CDR3 runs to 17 residues. Here the CDR3 reads CASSSVWSGTNTGELFF. CDR3 in DNA: TGTGCCAGCAGCTCCGTGTGGAGCGGGACGAACACCGGGGAGCTGTTTTTT.

This clone has a single count. The genes are TRBV19 and TRBJ1-5; no clear D. V dropped 4 bases and J dropped 5 bases, with 21 bases sitting between them. Looked up from germline, CDR1 is LNHDA and CDR2 is SQIVND (reference sequence). The CDR3 totals 17 residues. The CDR3 protein is CASSTPRNEAGHQPQHF. The CDR3 DNA is TGTGCCAGTAGTACTCCTCGGAATGAGGCCGGCCATCAGCCCCAGCATTTT.

The CDR3 coding sequence is TGTGCCAGCCGAGGGGGGGCGCATAGCGATGGCTACACCTTC. Protein product: CASRGGAHSDGYTF. The chain employs TRBV6-6 and TRBJ1-2; a possible D gene is TRBD1 (6 bases). CDR3 length: 14 residues. Looked up from germline, CDR1 is MNHNY and CDR2 is SVGAGI (reference sequence). V was trimmed by 8 bases and J by 6 bases, leaving 19 bases between them.